The 14 T cell receptor beta chains given below trace back to one sample, sequenced in a study of cytomegalovirus exposure and HLA in healthy donors. The protocol was immunoSEQ multiplex PCR, while the TCRdb copy is restricted to in-frame clones and leaves out a portion. The sample consists of 95,000 to 120,000 clones, nearly 97% of them appearing once. Material for sequencing was PBMCs. Receptor source: a woman younger than 30 in good health and CMV-seronegative.

This clone was found once. The chain has TRBV28 and TRBJ1-1; 7 nucleotides align to TRBD1. Losses at the gene ends were 5 bases for V and 5 bases for J; bases not matched to a gene: 8. CDR1 is MDHEN, CDR2 SYDVKM, per germline. CDR3 size: 14 residues. CDR3 protein: CASSATGDHTEAFF. The DNA of the CDR3 is TGTGCCAGCAGTGCAACAGGGGATCATACTGAAGCTTTCTTT.

The genes are TRBV6-5 and TRBJ1-2, with D unresolved. V lost 2 bases, J lost 8 bases, and 15 bases lay in between. Germline V gene data show CDR1 as MNHEY and CDR2 as SVGAGI. CDR3 length: 14 amino acids. The CDR3 DNA sequence: TGTGCCAGCAGTTACCGGGGAACTCAAGAGGGCTACACCTTC. Its translation is CASSYRGTQEGYTF.

CDR3 region: CASGGYSGEDNEQFF. For the CDR3, the DNA is TGTGCCAGCGGAGGATATAGCGGGGAGGACAATGAGCAGTTCTTC. V is TRBV10-3 and J is TRBJ2-1, with 8 positions matching TRBD2. CDR3 size: 15 residues. V was clipped by 10 bases and J by 5 bases; unmatched bases: 13. The germline CDR1 and CDR2 sequences are ENHRY and SYGVKD.

The V call is TRBV6-6, the J call TRBJ1-2; D is perhaps TRBD1 (6 bases). The CDR3 length is 13 residues. V shed 2 bases and J shed 4 bases, with 8 bases lying between them. The germline V gene encodes CDR1 MNHNY and CDR2 SVGAGI (reference sequence). The CDR3 nucleotides read TGTGCCAGCAGTTACGGCAGGGGCTATGGCTACACCTTC. Its protein is CASSYGRGYGYTF.

This clone appeared once. This chain uses TRBV29-1 with TRBJ1-1; 7 nucleotides agree with TRBD1. The CDR3 is made up of 11 amino acids. Trimming at V came to 8 bases and at J to 8 bases, leaving 8 bases not matched to a gene. Germline V lookup: CDR1 SQVTM, CDR2 ANQGSEA. CDR3 nucleotides: TGCAGCTGCGGAACGGACAGGGAAGCTTTCTTT. Its translation: CSCGTDREAFF.

This chain joins TRBV5-8 and TRBJ2-5, with 11 nucleotides matching TRBD2. The CDR3 length is 18 residues. CDR1 is SGHTS, CDR2 YDEGEE, per germline. The V and J ends lost 4 bases and 5 bases, in that order; junction bases with no gene match: 16. DNA for the CDR3: TGTGCCAGCAGCATGACCCGGGGGCTAGCGGGGGGATCGGAGACCCAGTACTTC. It yields the protein CASSMTRGLAGGSETQYF.

The gene calls are TRBV7-9 and TRBJ1-5; D gene unclear. There are 15 residues in the CDR3. The germline CDR1 and CDR2 sequences are SEHNR and FQNEAQ (reference sequence). The V end lost 0 bases, the J end lost 0 bases, and 6 bases lay between the germline ends. The CDR3 nucleotides are TGTGCCAGCAGCTTAGCCGCAGGTAGCAATCAGCCCCAGCATTTT. Translated: CASSLAAGSNQPQHF.

J is TRBJ2-3 and V is TRBV9, with 10 bases identical to TRBD2. The CDR3 has 18 amino acids. The ends lost 0 bases at V and 6 bases at J; junction bases unmatched: 13. Germline CDR1 and CDR2: SGDLS and YYNGEE. The CDR3 nucleotides are TGTGCCAGCAGCGTAGTGAGCGGGGGGGCAATGAAGAAGGATACGCAGTATTTT. This encodes CASSVVSGGAMKKDTQYF.

The rearrangement links TRBV10-3 to TRBJ1-1; D ambiguous. The germline V gene has CDR1 ENHRY and CDR2 SYGVKD. The CDR3 spans 12 residues. Trimming shortened V by 3 bases and J by 11 bases, and 13 bases separated the two germline ends. The DNA of the CDR3 is TGTGCCATCAGTGAAGGCGGAGTTTTGGCTTTCTTT. This translates into CAISEGGVLAFF.

The gene calls are TRBV19 and TRBJ2-7; unclear D gene. The V gene lost 0 bases and the J gene lost 6 bases, with 12 bases spanning the gap. Germline V gives CDR1 LNHDA, CDR2 SQIVND (reference sequence). CDR3 length equals 14 residues. CDR3 sequence: CASSIERMGSEQYF. CDR3 bases: TGTGCCAGTAGTATAGAAAGGATGGGCTCCGAGCAGTACTTC.

The V and J genes are TRBV5-4 and TRBJ1-1; 8 nucleotides match TRBD1. Germline V lookup: CDR1 SGHNT, CDR2 YYREEE (reference sequence). The CDR3 consists of 14 residues. The junction had 10 bases not matched to a gene; V was cut back by 6 bases and J by 6 bases. The DNA for the CDR3 is TGTGCCAGCAAACAGGGGGAGGGGCTCGCTGAAGCTTTCTTT. Its protein product is CASKQGEGLAEAFF.

This chain uses TRBV5-1 with TRBJ2-7; 8 bases agree with TRBD1. The V gene end was trimmed by 1 base and the J gene end by 0 bases; junction bases not matched to a gene: 6. This CDR3 is 16 amino acids long. Germline-derived CDR1 and CDR2 are SGHRS and YFSETQ. The CDR3, as DNA: TGCGCCAGCAGCTTGTATGCGACAGGGGACTCCTACGAGCAGTACTTC. Its protein product is CASSLYATGDSYEQYF.

The chain employs TRBV5-1 and TRBJ2-3; D remains ambiguous. Germline CDR1 and CDR2: SGHRS and YFSETQ. The CDR3 contains 12 residues. V gave up 0 bases and J gave up 4 bases, with 3 bases separating them. CDR3 DNA sequence: TGCGCCAGCAGCTTGGCCTCAGATACGCAGTATTTT. This encodes CASSLASDTQYF.

The chain employs TRBV11-2 and TRBJ1-1, with D perhaps TRBD1 (5 bases). The germline V gene has CDR1 SGHAT and CDR2 FQNNGV. The CDR3 consists of 15 residues. V lost 5 bases and J 1 base, leaving 14 bases between the germline ends. The CDR3, as DNA: TGTGCCAGCAGCGCCCCGGGGGTTTCGAACACTGAAGCTTTCTTT. This codes for CASSAPGVSNTEAFF.